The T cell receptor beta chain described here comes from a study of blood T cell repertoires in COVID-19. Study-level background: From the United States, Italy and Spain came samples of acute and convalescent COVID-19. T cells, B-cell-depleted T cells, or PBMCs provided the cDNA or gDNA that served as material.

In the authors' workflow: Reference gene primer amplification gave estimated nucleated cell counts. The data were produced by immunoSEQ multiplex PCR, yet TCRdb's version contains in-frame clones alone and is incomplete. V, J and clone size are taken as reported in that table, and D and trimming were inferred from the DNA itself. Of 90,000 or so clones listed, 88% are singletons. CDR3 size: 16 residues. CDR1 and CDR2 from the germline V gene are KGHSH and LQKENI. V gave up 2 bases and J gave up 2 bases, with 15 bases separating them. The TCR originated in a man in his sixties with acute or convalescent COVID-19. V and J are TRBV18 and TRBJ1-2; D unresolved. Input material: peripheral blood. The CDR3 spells CASSPIGIPTNYGYTF. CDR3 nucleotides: TGTGCCAGCTCACCAATCGGGATCCCAACCAACTATGGCTACACCTTC.